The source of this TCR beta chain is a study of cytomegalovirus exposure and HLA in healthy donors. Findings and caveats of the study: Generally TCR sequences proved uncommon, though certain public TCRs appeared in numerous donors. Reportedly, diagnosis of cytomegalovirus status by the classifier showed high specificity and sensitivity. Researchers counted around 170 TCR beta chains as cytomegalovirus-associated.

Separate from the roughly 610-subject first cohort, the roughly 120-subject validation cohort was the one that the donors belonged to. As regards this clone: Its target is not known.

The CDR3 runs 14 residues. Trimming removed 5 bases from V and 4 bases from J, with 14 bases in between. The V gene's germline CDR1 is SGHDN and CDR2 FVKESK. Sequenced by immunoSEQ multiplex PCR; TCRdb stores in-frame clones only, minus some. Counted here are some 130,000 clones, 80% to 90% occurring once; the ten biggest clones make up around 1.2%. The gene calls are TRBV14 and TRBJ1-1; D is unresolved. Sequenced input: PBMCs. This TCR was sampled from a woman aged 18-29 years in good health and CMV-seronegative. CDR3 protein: CASSLQPESTEAFF. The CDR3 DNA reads TGTGCCAGCAGCTTACAGCCCGAGTCCACTGAAGCTTTCTTT.